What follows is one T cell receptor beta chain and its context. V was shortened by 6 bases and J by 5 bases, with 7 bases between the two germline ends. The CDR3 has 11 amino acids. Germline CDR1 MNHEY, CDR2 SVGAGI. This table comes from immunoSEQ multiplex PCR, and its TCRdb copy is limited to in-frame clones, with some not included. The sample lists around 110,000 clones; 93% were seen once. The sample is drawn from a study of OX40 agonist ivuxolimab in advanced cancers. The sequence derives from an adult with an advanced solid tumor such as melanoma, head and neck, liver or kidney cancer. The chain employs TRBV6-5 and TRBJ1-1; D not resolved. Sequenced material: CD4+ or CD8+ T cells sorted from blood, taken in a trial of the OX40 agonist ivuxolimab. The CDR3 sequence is CASRFRTEAFF. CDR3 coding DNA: TGTGCCAGCAGGTTTCGGACTGAAGCTTTCTTT.